This is a list of T cell receptor beta chains from one sample in a study of blood T cell repertoires in COVID-19. Some clones are missing from TCRdb's copy, which holds only in-frame ones; the method was immunoSEQ multiplex PCR. Here the sample spans 250,000 or so clones, 86% being singletons. The sample comprised peripheral blood. The receptors were gathered from a man in his forties with active or convalescent COVID-19. Each CDR3 is given with its conserved first and last residue. A D gene is named only where the DNA matches it firmly. The size of a clone is reported for some rows only, either as once, few or many, or as a class for expanded clones.

d_call,v_call,j_call,cdr3_length,clone_size,cdr3_nt,cdr3_aa
NA,TRBV3-1/TRBV3-2,TRBJ1-1,11,NA,TGTGCCAGCAGCCAGATGGACAGCTCCGACTTT,CASSQMDSSDF
TRBD1,TRBV7-9,TRBJ1-3,15,NA,TGTGCCAGCAGCGACAGGGGTTTCTCTGGAAACACCATATATTTT,CASSDRGFSGNTIYF
TRBD1,TRBV2,TRBJ2-2,15,NA,TGTGCCAGCAGTCCCGGACAGGGGAACACCGGGGAGCTGTTTTTT,CASSPGQGNTGELFF
TRBD1,TRBV7-8,TRBJ2-7,17,NA,TGTGCCAGCAGCTTAGTGACGTCAACAGGGGAGACCTACGAGCAGTACTTC,CASSLVTSTGETYEQYF
TRBD1,TRBV7-9,TRBJ1-2,13,NA,TGTGCCAGCAGCTTGGGACAGGGAAAAGGCTACACCTTC,CASSLGQGKGYTF
NA,TRBV27,TRBJ2-3,11,NA,TGTGCCAGCCCATCCACAGATACGCAGTATTTT,CASPSTDTQYF
NA,TRBV4-1,TRBJ1-5,15,NA,TGCGCCAGCAGCCAAGAGGGCGGGCCAAATCAGCCCCAGCATTTT,CASSQEGGPNQPQHF
NA,TRBV28,TRBJ1-3,16,once,TGTGCCAGCAGTTCGGGGGGCGCTTACTCTGGAAACACCATATATTTT,CASSSGGAYSGNTIYF
TRBD1,TRBV25-1,TRBJ2-7,13,NA,TGTGCCAGCGGACAGGGGGGATCCTACGAGCAGTACTTC,CASGQGGSYEQYF
TRBD1,TRBV7-9,TRBJ1-2,13,NA,TGTGCCAGCAGGACGGGACAGGGGTATGGCTACACCTTC,CASRTGQGYGYTF
TRBD2,TRBV6-5,TRBJ2-1,14,once,TGTGCCAGCCGTACTAGCGGGGGGGCCCTTGAGCAGTTCTTC,CASRTSGGALEQFF
TRBD2,TRBV4-1,TRBJ2-2,14,NA,TGCGCCAGCGGTCGACTAGCAAACACCGGGGAGCTGTTTTTT,CASGRLANTGELFF
TRBD1,TRBV5-5,TRBJ2-5,15,NA,TGTGCCAGCAGCTCGCTGACAGGGTCAGCGGAGACCCAGTACTTC,CASSSLTGSAETQYF
TRBD1,TRBV19,TRBJ1-1,16,NA,TGTGCCAGTAGTCCTCATGACAGGGGGCGAGAAGGTGAAGCTTTCTTT,CASSPHDRGREGEAFF
NA,TRBV7-2,TRBJ2-2,15,few,TGTGCCAGCAGGGTCCGGGACTCAGACACCGGGGAGCTGTTTTTT,CASRVRDSDTGELFF
NA,TRBV9,TRBJ1-6,12,NA,TGTGCCAGCAGCGCCGTTGATTCACCCCTCCACTTT,CASSAVDSPLHF
NA,TRBV27,TRBJ2-5,12,NA,TGTGCCAGCAGTCCCGGAGGGGAGACCCAGTACTTC,CASSPGGETQYF
TRBD1,TRBV28,TRBJ1-2,12,NA,TGTGCCAGCAGTACACAGGGGAGTGGCTACACCTTC,CASSTQGSGYTF
NA,TRBV4-1,TRBJ2-3,15,NA,TGCGCCAGCAGCCAAGAGGGGCGAGGCCCAGATACGCAGTATTTT,CASSQEGRGPDTQYF
TRBD1,TRBV2,TRBJ1-2,13,few,TGTGCCAGCAGCGACAGGGGTGTCTATGGCTACACCTTC,CASSDRGVYGYTF
NA,TRBV19,TRBJ1-2,13,NA,TGTGCCAGTAGTATCTCGGACAGCCAGGGCTACACCTTC,CASSISDSQGYTF
TRBD1,TRBV18,TRBJ1-3,16,NA,TGTGCCAGCTCACCTCGGGACAGCAACTCTGGAAACACCATATATTTT,CASSPRDSNSGNTIYF
NA,TRBV7-9,TRBJ2-5,13,NA,TGTGCCAGCAGCTTACAGGGTGAGGAGACCCAGTACTTC,CASSLQGEETQYF
TRBD1,TRBV15,TRBJ2-1,14,once,TGTGCCACCAGCGGCCGGGACAGGGGGAGTGAGCAGTTCTTC,CATSGRDRGSEQFF
TRBD1,TRBV27,TRBJ2-5,14,NA,TGTGCCAGCAGTTTAGGACAGGGGTTTGAGACCCAGTACTTC,CASSLGQGFETQYF
NA,TRBV2,TRBJ2-7,13,NA,TGTGCCAGCAACACAGGTGGCTCCTACGAGCAGTACTTC,CASNTGGSYEQYF
NA,TRBV4-1,TRBJ1-5,13,NA,TGCGCCAGCAGCCAGTTCATCAATCAGCCCCAGCATTTT,CASSQFINQPQHF
TRBD1,TRBV19,TRBJ2-3,13,NA,TGTGCCAGCAGGGACAGGGTGACAGATACGCAGTATTTT,CASRDRVTDTQYF
TRBD2,TRBV7-9,TRBJ2-2,16,NA,TGTGCCAGCAGCTTTCCTAGCGGGGACTACACCGGGGAGCTGTTTTTT,CASSFPSGDYTGELFF
NA,TRBV27,TRBJ2-7,15,NA,TGTGCCAGCAGTTTATCGACCCCGGAGGTCTACGAGCAGTACTTC,CASSLSTPEVYEQYF
TRBD2,TRBV7-9,TRBJ2-7,17,NA,TGTGCCAGCAGCTCAGAGGGCATTAGCGGGAGGTTATACGAGCAGTACTTC,CASSSEGISGRLYEQYF
NA,TRBV2,TRBJ1-5,15,once,TGTGCCAGCAGTGTCTACGGGGATAGCAATCAGCCCCAGCATTTT,CASSVYGDSNQPQHF
TRBD1,TRBV3-1/TRBV3-2,TRBJ2-5,16,NA,TGTGCCAGCAGCTCTGGATGGACAGGGCGCCAAGAGACCCAGTACTTC,CASSSGWTGRQETQYF
TRBD1,TRBV25-1,TRBJ2-7,15,NA,TGTGCCAGCAAGTTAGGGACAGGGGCCTCCTACGAGCAGTACTTC,CASKLGTGASYEQYF
TRBD1,TRBV7-9,TRBJ2-2,16,few,TGTGCCAGCAGCTCCCATGGGACAGGACACACCGGGGAGCTGTTTTTT,CASSSHGTGHTGELFF
TRBD2,TRBV7-6,TRBJ2-3,21,NA,TGTGCCAGCAGCTTAGAACCCTTCGCGCTAGCGGGAGGGCCGAGGGGAGATACGCAGTATTTT,CASSLEPFALAGGPRGDTQYF
TRBD2,TRBV30,TRBJ2-5,15,once,TGTGCCTGGGCGGGGGTAAAAGGACTAGAAGAGACCCAGTACTTC,CAWAGVKGLEETQYF
NA,TRBV9,TRBJ1-3,15,NA,TGTGCCAGCAGCGTAGAAGGAACGCGGGGAAACACCATATATTTT,CASSVEGTRGNTIYF
NA,TRBV2,TRBJ2-7,13,NA,TGTGCCAGCAGTGACAGGGGATTAGGCGAGCAGTACTTC,CASSDRGLGEQYF
TRBD1,TRBV5-4,TRBJ1-1,14,NA,TGTGCCAGCAGCTCTTACAGGGGAGGCACTGAAGCTTTCTTT,CASSSYRGGTEAFF
NA,TRBV27,TRBJ2-3,15,NA,TGTGCCAGCAGTTTATCCCGGGTCTCCACAGATACGCAGTATTTT,CASSLSRVSTDTQYF
NA,TRBV28,TRBJ1-5,13,NA,TGTGCCAGCAGCGGGGGGCGGGGGCAGCCCCAGCATTTT,CASSGGRGQPQHF
NA,TRBV30,TRBJ1-3,12,NA,TGTGCCTGGAGTGTCAGTGGAAACACCATATATTTT,CAWSVSGNTIYF
TRBD1,TRBV15,TRBJ2-4,18,NA,TGTGCCACCAGCAGAGGACAGGGGGCGGAAAATGGCAAAAACATTCAGTACTTC,CATSRGQGAENGKNIQYF
TRBD2,TRBV5-1,TRBJ2-7,17,NA,TGCGCCAGCAGCGCGGACCCTAGCGGGAGGATGATCAACGAGCAGTACTTC,CASSADPSGRMINEQYF
TRBD1,TRBV10-2,TRBJ1-4,14,NA,TGCGCCAGCGGATCGGGACAGGGGCACGAAAAACTGTTTTTT,CASGSGQGHEKLFF
TRBD2,TRBV13,TRBJ2-1,14,NA,TGTGCCAGCACCTACCGGGGGGTTGCCAATGAGCAGTTCTTC,CASTYRGVANEQFF
NA,TRBV14,TRBJ1-6,14,NA,TGTGCCAGCAGCCAAGAAGGGAGGTTTTCACCCCTCCACTTT,CASSQEGRFSPLHF
NA,TRBV3-1/TRBV3-2,TRBJ2-1,14,NA,TGTGCCAGCAGCCATGAGGGCAGAATGAATGAGCAGTTCTTC,CASSHEGRMNEQFF
NA,TRBV5-1,TRBJ2-7,13,few,TGCGCCAGCAGCTCCCTGGACAACTACGAGCAGTACTTC,CASSSLDNYEQYF
NA,TRBV30,TRBJ1-2,13,NA,TGTGCCTGGACTCTTCGCGAAAGGAGTGGCTACACCTTC,CAWTLRERSGYTF
NA,TRBV30,TRBJ2-3,12,NA,TGTGCCTGGGTCGGAGGGGCAGATACGCAGTATTTT,CAWVGGADTQYF
TRBD1,TRBV7-2,TRBJ2-3,16,NA,TGTGCCAGCAGCTTAAGAGGGGGCTCTAGCACAGATACGCAGTATTTT,CASSLRGGSSTDTQYF
TRBD1,TRBV20-1,TRBJ2-7,14,NA,TGCAGTGCTAGTCCCGGGACAGGGGTTTACGAGCAGTACTTC,CSASPGTGVYEQYF
NA,TRBV5-6,TRBJ2-1,17,NA,TGTGCCAGCAGCTTTAACGGTAGGGGGGGCTCCTACAATGAGCAGTTCTTC,CASSFNGRGGSYNEQFF
NA,TRBV27,TRBJ2-7,13,NA,TGTGCCAGCAGCCCACAGAATTCCTACGAGCAGTACTTC,CASSPQNSYEQYF
NA,TRBV20-1,TRBJ1-2,11,NA,TGCAGTGGCTGGAGTAACTATGGCTACACCTTC,CSGWSNYGYTF